A selection of T cell receptor beta chains follows, all from one sample in a study of T cells expressing NK-cell markers. Each CDR3 protein gets one entry in TCRdb, which reprocessed the 5' RACE reads and gives no DNA. The sample's table shows about 150,000 distinct CDR3 sequences. The sample consisted of blood T cells: a sorted CD56 or NKG2C T cell subset, CD4+ or CD8+ T cells, or bulk PBMC T cells (not recorded which). The receptors were sampled from a woman aged 45-65 years in good health. Each CDR3 is given with its conserved first and last residue. Each record gives: CDR3 protein, V gene, J gene.

cdr3_aa: CATQLAGETGELFF; v_call: TRBV24-1; j_call: TRBJ2-2
cdr3_aa: CASSLGENSNQPQHF; v_call: TRBV5-1; j_call: TRBJ1-5
cdr3_aa: CAISDPTAPNTGELFF; v_call: TRBV10-3; j_call: TRBJ2-2
cdr3_aa: CASSQDGGSNEKLFF; v_call: TRBV3-1; j_call: TRBJ1-4
cdr3_aa: CASSLEAGTDTQYF; v_call: TRBV7-9; j_call: TRBJ2-3
cdr3_aa: CASGLVRSSRISNQPQHF; v_call: TRBV12-5; j_call: TRBJ1-5
cdr3_aa: CATPSSNEQFF; v_call: TRBV6-1; j_call: TRBJ2-1
cdr3_aa: CASSLVGLATPHEQYF; v_call: TRBV7-8; j_call: TRBJ2-7
cdr3_aa: CASRRLGDFSSGIGNEQFF; v_call: TRBV7-2; j_call: TRBJ2-1
cdr3_aa: CASSLFAEGGYTF; v_call: TRBV12-3/TRBV12-4; j_call: TRBJ1-2
cdr3_aa: CATSDEPDRFEQYF; v_call: TRBV24-1; j_call: TRBJ2-7
cdr3_aa: CASSRPRDRGNGYTF; v_call: TRBV4-1; j_call: TRBJ1-2
cdr3_aa: CASSLSGPYEQYF; v_call: TRBV7-9; j_call: TRBJ2-7
cdr3_aa: CATGGTSGDSYNEQFF; v_call: TRBV2; j_call: TRBJ2-1
cdr3_aa: CASSSERNTDTQYF; v_call: TRBV7-2; j_call: TRBJ2-3
cdr3_aa: CASTPRGYPEQFF; v_call: TRBV6-2/TRBV6-3; j_call: TRBJ2-1
cdr3_aa: CASKASGRADTQYF; v_call: TRBV4-1; j_call: TRBJ2-3
cdr3_aa: CASSYGGSGTDTQYF; v_call: TRBV6-5; j_call: TRBJ2-3
cdr3_aa: CASSYSGSSGDTQYF; v_call: TRBV7-8; j_call: TRBJ2-3
cdr3_aa: CASSVDTDNRNTEAFF; v_call: TRBV9; j_call: TRBJ1-1
cdr3_aa: CASRRDRGGGYTF; v_call: TRBV12-3/TRBV12-4; j_call: TRBJ1-2
cdr3_aa: CASSQLDEQETQYF; v_call: TRBV4-1; j_call: TRBJ2-5
cdr3_aa: CASSQGWTGLYEQYF; v_call: TRBV4-1; j_call: TRBJ2-7
cdr3_aa: CASSYSSRWTGELFF; v_call: TRBV6-5; j_call: TRBJ2-2
cdr3_aa: CASSSGTVYEQYF; v_call: TRBV11-2; j_call: TRBJ2-7
cdr3_aa: CATWGRGLTEAFF; v_call: TRBV5-4; j_call: TRBJ1-1
cdr3_aa: CASSQASGGYQETQYF; v_call: TRBV3-1; j_call: TRBJ2-5
cdr3_aa: CASSYSIEYSSYEQYF; v_call: TRBV6-5; j_call: TRBJ2-7
cdr3_aa: CASGVGGNTGELFF; v_call: TRBV12-3/TRBV12-4; j_call: TRBJ2-2
cdr3_aa: CASSPLPIPREGEQFF; v_call: TRBV7-2; j_call: TRBJ2-1
cdr3_aa: CASSLAGRGYNEQFF; v_call: TRBV7-8; j_call: TRBJ2-1
cdr3_aa: CASSPFRTNEQFF; v_call: TRBV3-1; j_call: TRBJ2-1
cdr3_aa: CSVPIVGTQYF; v_call: TRBV29-1; j_call: TRBJ2-5
cdr3_aa: CASSQDTDTQYF; v_call: TRBV3-1; j_call: TRBJ2-3
cdr3_aa: CSAISTTQETQYF; v_call: TRBV20-1; j_call: TRBJ2-5
cdr3_aa: CASSPDRRETEAFF; v_call: TRBV5-6; j_call: TRBJ1-1
cdr3_aa: CASSSPATGELFF; v_call: TRBV6-2/TRBV6-3; j_call: TRBJ2-2
cdr3_aa: CASSESGDTDTQYF; v_call: TRBV10-1; j_call: TRBJ2-3
cdr3_aa: CATSERETYSYNEQFF; v_call: TRBV24-1; j_call: TRBJ2-1
cdr3_aa: CASSYDPSGVSYNEQFF; v_call: TRBV11-2; j_call: TRBJ2-1
cdr3_aa: CASSPGTIEAFF; v_call: TRBV18; j_call: TRBJ1-1
cdr3_aa: CASSGDWDQETQYF; v_call: TRBV7-6; j_call: TRBJ2-5
cdr3_aa: CASSLLPGQTLDTQYF; v_call: TRBV12-3/TRBV12-4; j_call: TRBJ2-3
cdr3_aa: CSVVPLAGGETQYF; v_call: TRBV29-1; j_call: TRBJ2-5
cdr3_aa: CASRPAGGPINEQFF; v_call: TRBV27; j_call: TRBJ2-1
cdr3_aa: CAVEGPESTDTQYF; v_call: TRBV10-3; j_call: TRBJ2-3
cdr3_aa: CSVDRDRVEYGYTF; v_call: TRBV29-1; j_call: TRBJ1-2
cdr3_aa: CASSPRTRVGEQYF; v_call: TRBV7-9; j_call: TRBJ2-7
cdr3_aa: CASSLDYRVYNEQFF; v_call: TRBV27; j_call: TRBJ2-1
cdr3_aa: CASSLWGGFELTKNIQYF; v_call: TRBV12-3/TRBV12-4; j_call: TRBJ2-4
cdr3_aa: CASSDILKETQYF; v_call: TRBV7-9; j_call: TRBJ2-5
cdr3_aa: CSAGTGGNEQFF; v_call: TRBV20-1; j_call: TRBJ2-1
cdr3_aa: CASSTTTSGRLREQFF; v_call: TRBV27; j_call: TRBJ2-1
cdr3_aa: CASSPPGGNTEAFF; v_call: TRBV27; j_call: TRBJ1-1
cdr3_aa: CASSFDPGEETQYF; v_call: TRBV27; j_call: TRBJ2-5
cdr3_aa: CASSPLGVSRRDGYTF; v_call: TRBV14; j_call: TRBJ1-2
cdr3_aa: CSVEGSLAGSPHEQYF; v_call: TRBV29-1; j_call: TRBJ2-7